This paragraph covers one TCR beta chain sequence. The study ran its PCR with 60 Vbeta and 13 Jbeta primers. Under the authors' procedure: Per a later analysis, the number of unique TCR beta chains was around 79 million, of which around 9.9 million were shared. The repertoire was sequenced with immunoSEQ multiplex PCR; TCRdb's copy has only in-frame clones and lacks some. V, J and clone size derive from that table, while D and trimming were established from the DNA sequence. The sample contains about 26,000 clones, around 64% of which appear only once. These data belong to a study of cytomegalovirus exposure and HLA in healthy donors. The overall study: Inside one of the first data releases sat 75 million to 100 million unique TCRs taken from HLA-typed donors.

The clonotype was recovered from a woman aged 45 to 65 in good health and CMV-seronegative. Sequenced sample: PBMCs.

In nucleotides, the CDR3 is TGTGCCAGCAGTGTGACACGGGAAGCTAACTATGGCTACACCTTC. Its translation: CASSVTREANYGYTF. The chain couples TRBV2 to TRBJ1-2; no definite D call. The CDR3 covers 15 residues. CDR1 is SNHLY, CDR2 FYNNEI, per germline. V lost 4 bases, J lost 0 bases, and 12 bases lay in between.